This T cell receptor (beta chain) was identified in a study of T-cell memory formation after mild COVID-19. Looking at the study overall: Largely donor-specific TCR clusters were found. Study-wide findings and caveats: From day 15 to 85, contracting clones were balanced between CD4 and CD8, whereas later expanders leaned toward CD4+. Within pre-infection memory, some responding clones were found, suggesting cross-reactive memory joined.

The CDR3 runs to 13 residues. Trimming shortened V by 4 bases and J by 8 bases, and 15 bases separated the two germline ends. Germline lookup yields CDR1 SGHRS and CDR2 YFSETQ. This clonotype was detected only a few times. As yet, its antigen is unknown. 5'RACE with constant-segment primers yielded barcoded, UMI-tagged TCR alpha and TCR beta cDNA libraries. A single record per CDR3 protein comes from TCRdb applying MiXCR to the 5' RACE reads. The repertoire holds around 180,000 distinct CDR3 sequences, with roughly 18% as singletons. The sequence was collected from a man between 18 and 29 years old who had mild COVID-19 (a few samples of this study predate the infection). Cell type and time point are not known. The gene calls are TRBV5-1 and TRBJ1-1; D uncertain. The sample taken for sequencing was PBMCs or a T cell subset sorted from them (not recorded which). CDR3 bases: TGCGCCAGCAGCGCTCCCAGCAAGGGCGAAGCTTTCTTT. The encoded protein is CASSAPSKGEAFF.